Sequencing of this T cell receptor (beta chain) was carried out in a study of blood T cell repertoires in COVID-19. Background on the study: Samples taken during acute and convalescent COVID-19 were collected in the United States, Italy and Spain. Sources were T cells, B-cell-depleted T cells, or PBMCs; the material itself was cDNA or gDNA.

The germline CDR1 and CDR2 sequences are SGHVS and FQNEAQ. V shed 6 bases and J 4 bases; nucleotides not matched to a gene: 8. There are 15 residues in the CDR3. This clone was detected only a few times. In the original analysis: Reference gene primer amplification in the assay estimated nucleated cell counts. The table came from immunoSEQ multiplex PCR; TCRdb's copy has only in-frame clones and leaves some out. V and J calls and clone size are as listed in that table; D and trimming were resolved from the DNA. Here the sample spans a few hundred thousand clones, about 87% being singletons. The sequenced material came from peripheral blood. The clonotype comes from a woman under 40 with COVID-19, enrolled during active disease. The J gene is TRBJ2-1, the V gene TRBV7-8, with TRBD1 identical over 8 bases. CDR3 residues: CASSPDRGSYNEQFF. For the CDR3, the DNA is TGTGCCAGCAGTCCCGACAGGGGTTCTTACAATGAGCAGTTCTTC.